One and the same sample provided the 18 T cell receptor beta chains below, sequenced in a study of cytomegalovirus exposure and HLA in healthy donors. Measured with immunoSEQ multiplex PCR; TCRdb has only the in-frame clones, and not every one. The table lists about 260,000 clones, 90% of them singletons. The sequencing sample was made of PBMCs. Every receptor here comes from a woman in her 30s in good health and CMV-seronegative.

This clone has a handful of counts. This CDR3 reads CASSLAQGWNNYEQYF. The CDR3 nucleotides read TGTGCCAGCAGCTTGGCGCAGGGTTGGAACAACTACGAGCAGTACTTC. V is TRBV5-6 and J is TRBJ2-7, with D perhaps TRBD1 (5 bases). Germline CDR1 SGHDT, CDR2 YYEEEE. The length of the CDR3 is 16 residues. Trimming took off 0 bases at V and 3 bases at J, with 16 bases between the two ends.

The J gene is TRBJ2-7, the V gene TRBV4-3; 13 bases line up with TRBD2. Germline V CDR1 and CDR2: LGHNA, YSLEER. V lost 0 bases, J lost 6 bases, and 5 bases stayed unmatched. This CDR3 has 16 amino acids. The CDR3: CASSQDTGLAGIEQYF. DNA of the CDR3: TGCGCCAGCAGCCAAGATACGGGACTAGCGGGAATCGAGCAGTACTTC.

This clone appeared a few times. The genes are TRBV5-1 and TRBJ1-1; TRBD1 aligns across 8 bases. J was trimmed by 1 base and V by 3 bases; bases with no gene match: 2. CDR1 is SGHRS and CDR2 is YFSETQ in the germline V gene. The CDR3 length is 14 residues. CDR3 amino acids: CASSSGQGNTEAFF. CDR3 nucleotides: TGCGCCAGCAGCTCTGGACAGGGGAACACTGAAGCTTTCTTT.

Written as DNA, the CDR3 is TGTGCCAGCAGCGAGCCGGGACACGCTGAAAAACTGTTTTTT. This translates into CASSEPGHAEKLFF. This chain connects TRBV11-3 to TRBJ1-4; D may be TRBD1 (6 bases). V lost 5 bases to trimming and J lost 7 bases, with 14 bases between them. CDR3 length: 14 amino acids. The germline V gene has CDR1 SGHNT and CDR2 YENEEA. The variable domain in full, completed from reference TRBV11-3 and TRBJ1-4, reads EAGVVQSPRYKIIEKKQPVAFWCNPISGHNTLYWYLQNLGQGPELLIRYENEEAVDDSQLPKDRFSAERLKGVDSTLKIQPAELGDSAVYLCASSEPGHAEKLFFGSGTQLSVL.

J is TRBJ2-1 and V is TRBV5-4; 16 nucleotides line up with TRBD2. J gave up 0 bases and V 3 bases, and 3 bases lay outside the gene matches. Germline assignment: CDR1 SGHNT and CDR2 YYREEE (reference sequence). CDR3 length: 18 amino acids. DNA for the CDR3: TGTGCCAGCAGCTCGGGACTAGCGGGAGGGGGCTCCTACAATGAGCAGTTCTTC. Its protein is CASSSGLAGGGSYNEQFF. The variable domain in full, with the rest retrieved from reference TRBV5-4 and TRBJ2-1, is ETGVTQSPTHLIKTRGQQVTLRCSSQSGHNTVSWYQQALGQGPQFIFQYYREEENGRGNFPPRFSGLQFPNYSSELNVNALELDDSALYLCASSSGLAGGGSYNEQFFGPGTRLTVL.

On this clone itself: Without the conserved terminal phenylalanine or tryptophan, this CDR3 likely stems from a read error. The DNA is omitted, as the CDR3 cannot be located on it reliably, and the CDR3 follows TCRdb's listing. This sequence joins TRBV6-1 and TRBJ2-7; whether TRBD1, the table's D call, matches the DNA was not checked. The CDR3 is made up of 8 amino acids, end residues included. Germline CDR1 MNHNS, CDR2 SASEGT. CDR3 sequence: CASSYRDN.

V usage is TRBV4-2 and J usage is TRBJ2-2; D gene ambiguous. Germline assignment: CDR1 LGHNA and CDR2 YNFKEQ. The CDR3 is 14 residues long. V lost 0 bases to trimming and J lost 7 bases, with 9 bases between them. CDR3 nucleotides: TGTGCCAGCAGCCAAGATAGGTATATCGGGGAGCTGTTTTTT. Its protein is CASSQDRYIGELFF.

The chain recombines TRBV2 with TRBJ2-5; 9 bases are a match to TRBD1. CDR1 and CDR2 from the germline V gene are SNHLY and FYNNEI. The CDR3 is 15 amino acids. V dropped 1 base and J dropped 2; count of bases not matched to a gene: 2. CDR3 coding DNA: TGTGCCAGCAGTGAAGACAGGGGGCGGCAAGAGACCCAGTACTTC. Translating it yields CASSEDRGRQETQYF.

This clone was picked up one time. The rearrangement uses TRBV27 and TRBJ2-1; TRBD2 matches at 9 bases. The length of the CDR3 is 14 residues. Germline CDR1 MNHEY, CDR2 SMNVEV (reference sequence). V was clipped by 3 bases and J by 4 bases; unmatched bases: 1. CDR3 DNA sequence: TGTGCCAGCAGTTTGACTAGCGGTTACAATGAGCAGTTCTTC. Protein: CASSLTSGYNEQFF.

The sample holds one count of this clone. V gene TRBV5-5 combines with J gene TRBJ1-5; D is unclear. The germline V and J ends were trimmed by 1 base and 5 bases, with 16 bases remaining between them. Germline V gene sequence: CDR1 SGHKS, CDR2 YYEKEE (reference sequence). The CDR3 has 16 residues. CDR3 bases: TGTGCCAGCAGCTTGCATTACGCAGAAGTTTATCAGCCCCAGCATTTT. Translating gives CASSLHYAEVYQPQHF.

V and J are TRBV19 and TRBJ1-1, with 10 bases lining up with TRBD1. Trimming removed 5 bases from V and 4 bases from J; junction bases left unmatched: 4. Germline V gene lookup returns CDR1 LNHDA and CDR2 SQIVND (reference sequence). This CDR3 is 14 amino acids long. In nucleotides, the CDR3 is TGTGCCAGTAGTCCCCGGACAGGGGGCACTGAAGCTTTCTTT. It specifies CASSPRTGGTEAFF.

This clone was counted at least ten times. The chain uses TRBV5-4 and TRBJ2-5; D is undetermined. CDR3 length equals 13 residues. V was clipped by 0 bases and J by 4 bases, with 7 bases between them. CDR1 and CDR2 from the germline V gene are SGHNT and YYREEE (reference sequence). CDR3 in DNA: TGTGCCAGCAGCTTGGCGGCAGGAGAGACCCAGTACTTC. It is translated as CASSLAAGETQYF.

The rearrangement joins TRBV9 to TRBJ2-6; the match to TRBD1 covers 7 bases. Trimming cost V 2 bases and J 4 bases; bases outside gene matches: 15. Germline CDR1 is SGDLS and CDR2 is YYNGEE. The CDR3 is made up of 19 amino acids. Here the CDR3 DNA reads TGTGCCAGCAGCGTTACGTTGGCCGTCAGGGGGTCAGGGGCCAACGTCCTGACTTTC. Translating it yields CASSVTLAVRGSGANVLTF.

The chain uses TRBV27 and TRBJ2-3; a weak D match, TRBD2 (6 bases). The germline V gene has CDR1 MNHEY and CDR2 SMNVEV (reference sequence). Trimming took off 5 bases at V and 6 bases at J, with 18 bases between the two ends. The CDR3 spans 15 residues. CDR3 loop: CASSLGPIGGDTQYF. The DNA of the CDR3 is TGTGCCAGCAGTCTTGGGCCCATTGGGGGGGATACGCAGTATTTT.

This clone was detected only once. The rearrangement uses TRBV29-1 and TRBJ2-1; D gene uncertain. Germline values: CDR1 SQVTM, CDR2 ANQGSEA. Trimming stripped 4 bases from V and 4 bases from J, with 8 bases between. This CDR3 contains 12 residues. The CDR3 protein is CSVVRQYNEQFF. CDR3 DNA sequence: TGCAGCGTTGTGCGGCAGTACAATGAGCAGTTCTTC.

The chain joins TRBV11-2 to TRBJ2-7; no reliable D call. Trimming stripped 5 bases from V and 4 bases from J, with 15 bases between. The CDR3 runs 14 residues. Germline CDR1 is SGHAT and CDR2 is FQNNGV. The CDR3 reads CASSITPLGYEQYF. CDR3 DNA: TGTGCCAGCAGCATTACACCCCTGGGGTACGAGCAGTACTTC. Based on the CDR3 plus reference TRBV11-2 and TRBJ2-7, the full variable domain is EAGVAQSPRYKIIEKRQSVAFWCNPISGHATLYWYQQILGQGPKLLIQFQNNGVVDDSQLPKDRFSAERLKGVDSTLKIQPAKLEDSAVYLCASSITPLGYEQYFGPGTRLTVT.

DNA of the CDR3: TGTGCCAGCAGCTTTTATATTCCGGGTGTGGGGCAAGAGACCCAGTACTTC. It is translated as CASSFYIPGVGQETQYF. The chain recombines TRBV11-1 with TRBJ2-5; D unclear. From germline, CDR1 is SGHAT and CDR2 FQDESV (reference sequence). The length of the CDR3 is 17 residues. V dropped 3 bases and J dropped 2 bases, with 19 bases sitting between them.

This chain links TRBV29-1 with TRBJ1-4; a weak D match, TRBD1 (6 bases). This CDR3 is built from 15 residues. CDR1 is SQVTM, CDR2 ANQGSEA, per germline. V lost 1 base and J 8 bases, leaving 17 bases between the germline ends. The DNA for the CDR3 is TGCAGCGTTGAAGTAAGAGGCAGGGGAGACGAAAAACTGTTTTTT. Amino acid sequence: CSVEVRGRGDEKLFF.